This T cell receptor beta chain was retrieved from a study of cytomegalovirus exposure and HLA in healthy donors. Overall study: Among roughly 180 million T cells, an earlier analysis found roughly 100 million unique TCR beta sequences. Genetic ancestry analysis placed about 80% of the 398 donors that were genotyped in the Caucasian-associated cluster. Study-level results: Generally TCR sequences proved uncommon, though certain public TCRs appeared in numerous donors. Exclusion applied to some V segments, including TRBV6-2 and TRBV6-3, as they were indistinguishable.

Of note for this clone: Antigen unknown.

The CDR3 is 14 amino acids. Trimming took off 3 bases at V and 6 bases at J, with 13 bases between the two ends. Germline V gene lookup returns CDR1 MNHEY and CDR2 SMNVEV (reference sequence). The PCR ran on 60 Vbeta and 13 Jbeta primers. Libraries were prepared by immunoSEQ multiplex PCR; TCRdb keeps only in-frame clonotypes and omits some of them. The table lists 150,000 to 200,000 clones, about an eighth of them singletons. The chain is built from TRBV27 and TRBJ2-3, with D tentatively TRBD1 (5 bases). The sequence derives from a man over 45 in good health and CMV-seropositive. The source material was PBMCs. CDR3 region: CASSFLSGLDTQYF. The CDR3 DNA follows: TGTGCCAGCAGTTTCCTCTCAGGGTTGGATACGCAGTATTTT.